Following are 28 T cell receptor beta chains from one sample sequenced in a study of blood T cell repertoires in COVID-19. Libraries were prepared by immunoSEQ multiplex PCR; TCRdb keeps only in-frame clonotypes and omits some of them. The sample has 190,000 or so clones, approximately 90% seen once. Sequencing used peripheral blood. The origin of the receptors is a woman younger than 30 who had recovered from COVID-19.

The chain has TRBV6-5 and TRBJ1-2; D is ambiguous. V lost 4 bases and J lost 6, with 15 bases in between. This CDR3 region has 14 residues. Germline CDR1 MNHEY, CDR2 SVGAGI. CDR3 nucleotide sequence: TGTGCCAGCAGTTCTCTGGGAGGAAGCGATGGCTACACCTTC. Encoded protein: CASSSLGGSDGYTF.

The chain combines TRBV11-3 with TRBJ1-3; D uncertain. This CDR3 comprises 14 residues. Germline V CDR1 and CDR2: SGHNT, YENEEA. Trimming left V 2 bases short and J 1 base short, with 6 bases between. In DNA form, the CDR3 reads TGTGCCAGCAGCTTACCGGGATCTGGAAACACCATATATTTT. This gives the protein CASSLPGSGNTIYF.

The chain has TRBV6-1 and TRBJ1-2; D unclear. Trimming removed 0 bases from V and 5 bases from J, with 16 bases in between. Per the germline V gene, CDR1 is MNHNS and CDR2 is SASEGT. The CDR3 is 16 amino acids. As DNA, the CDR3 is TGTGCCAGCAGTGAAGCGCTTCTTGAGGGAGGGTATGGCTACACCTTC. Its translation is CASSEALLEGGYGYTF.

The genes are TRBV2 and TRBJ2-3; a weak D match, TRBD2 (5 bases). The germline CDR1 and CDR2 sequences are SNHLY and FYNNEI. Trimming cost V 7 bases and J 1 base, with 12 bases left between them. This CDR3 spans 14 amino acids. CDR3 DNA sequence: TGTGCCAGCATCGGGGTTCGGGGCACAGATACGCAGTATTTT. Translated: CASIGVRGTDTQYF.

This rearrangement joins TRBV18 to TRBJ1-4; no reliable D call. The V gene's germline CDR1 is KGHSH and CDR2 LQKENI. V was shortened by 6 bases and J by 0 bases, with 17 bases between the two germline ends. This CDR3 has 17 amino acids. In DNA form, the CDR3 reads TGTGCCAGCTCCTCACCTGTTCGGGATTCAACTAATGAAAAACTGTTTTTT. Amino acids: CASSSPVRDSTNEKLFF. Full variable domain (missing parts from reference TRBV18 and TRBJ1-4): NAGVMQNPRHLVRRRGQEARLRCSPMKGHSHVYWYRQLPEEGLKFMVYLQKENIIDESGMPKERFSAEFPKEGPSILRIQQVVRGDSAAYFCASSSPVRDSTNEKLFFGSGTQLSVL.

The chain has TRBV7-6 and TRBJ2-1; D gene unclear. This CDR3 has 14 amino acids. Germline loops: CDR1 SGHVS, CDR2 FNYEAQ. Trimming left V 1 base short and J 4 bases short, with 8 bases between. The CDR3 loop is CASSLGGLYNEQFF. For the CDR3, the DNA is TGTGCCAGCAGCTTAGGAGGCCTATACAATGAGCAGTTCTTC.

This clone was picked up one time. This CDR3 is CASSPGQAYEQYF. CDR3 nucleotides: TGTGCCAGCAGCCCCGGACAGGCTTACGAGCAGTACTTC. The chain combines TRBV11-3 with TRBJ2-7, with 7 bases aligning to TRBD1. The germline V gene has CDR1 SGHNT and CDR2 YENEEA. This CDR3 has 13 residues. V shed 5 bases and J 4 bases; nucleotides not matched to a gene: 5.

This chain links TRBV12-3 or TRBV12-4 with TRBJ2-7, with a possible D match to TRBD1 (6 bases). V lost 6 bases and J 1 base, leaving 10 bases between the germline ends. The CDR3 has 13 amino acids. CDR3 loop: CASRAGVSYEQYF. The DNA for the CDR3 is TGTGCCAGCAGAGCAGGGGTATCCTACGAGCAGTACTTC.

V is TRBV5-1 and J is TRBJ1-2; TRBD1 might be the D (6 bases). Germline-derived CDR1 and CDR2 are SGHRS and YFSETQ. The CDR3 loop spans 15 amino acids. V lost 6 bases and J lost 2, with 17 bases in between. CDR3 residues: CASTAGGGLNYGYTF. CDR3 coding DNA: TGCGCCAGCACTGCGGGGGGCGGACTCAACTATGGCTACACCTTC.

V and J are TRBV10-2 and TRBJ1-1, with a possible D match to TRBD1 (5 bases). This CDR3 has 13 residues. V was pared by 8 bases and J by 4 bases, with 14 bases between. Germline CDR1 WSHSY, CDR2 SAAADI. The CDR3 region is CASWGGGGTEAFF. CDR3 nucleotides: TGCGCCAGCTGGGGGGGAGGAGGCACTGAAGCTTTCTTT.

The rearrangement links TRBV6-5 to TRBJ1-5; tentatively, D is TRBD1 (5 bases). Germline loops: CDR1 MNHEY, CDR2 SVGAGI. There are 16 residues in the CDR3. V shed 2 bases and J shed 0 bases, with 11 bases lying between them. DNA for the CDR3: TGTGCCAGCAGTTACGGGTTAGGGGATAGCAATCAGCCCCAGCATTTT. The encoded protein is CASSYGLGDSNQPQHF.

This clone was detected once. The rearrangement joins TRBV29-1 to TRBJ1-3; 9 positions match TRBD1. The CDR3 totals 14 residues. CDR1 is SQVTM and CDR2 is ANQGSEA in the germline V gene. The J segment lost 0 bases and the V segment lost 6 bases, leaving 3 bases of the junction unmatched. The CDR3 DNA is TGCAGCGTCGGACAGGGGAACTCTGGAAACACCATATATTTT. As protein: CSVGQGNSGNTIYF.

The chain recombines TRBV6-5 with TRBJ1-2, with 8 bases fitting TRBD1. The CDR3 runs 15 residues. The ends lost 6 bases at V and 6 bases at J; junction bases unmatched: 12. The germline V gene encodes CDR1 MNHEY and CDR2 SVGAGI. Written as DNA, the CDR3 is TGTGCCAGCAGGTTGATGGGGTCAGGGGGCGATGGCTACACCTTC. Translation: CASRLMGSGGDGYTF.

V and J are TRBV2 and TRBJ1-4; maybe TRBD1 (6 bases). The V gene lost 1 base and the J gene lost 4 bases, with 10 bases spanning the gap. Per the germline V gene, CDR1 is SNHLY and CDR2 is FYNNEI. CDR3 length equals 15 residues. In DNA form, the CDR3 reads TGTGCCAGCAGTGAAGGGACAGCGAATAATGAAAAACTGTTTTTT. As protein: CASSEGTANNEKLFF.

The chain combines TRBV6-6 with TRBJ2-7; maybe TRBD1 (6 bases). Per the germline V gene, CDR1 is MNHNY and CDR2 is SVGAGI (reference sequence). Trimming removed 0 bases at V and 3 bases at J, with 6 bases between. This CDR3 is 13 amino acids long. The DNA of the CDR3 is TGTGCCAGCAGTTACTCGACAGGCTACGAGCAGTACTTC. Residues: CASSYSTGYEQYF.

The V and J genes are TRBV28 and TRBJ2-3, with 7 bases matching TRBD2. In germline, CDR1 is MDHEN, CDR2 SYDVKM. This CDR3 is built from 17 residues. Trimming took 6 bases from V and 3 from J; bases not matched to a gene: 15. The CDR3 bases are TGTGCCAGCAGGGTGGGGAGGGGTCGGGCTTCTACAGATACGCAGTATTTT. This encodes CASRVGRGRASTDTQYF.

In this sample, this clone turned up a few times. The chain carries TRBV7-2 and TRBJ2-1; 7 nucleotides align to TRBD2. The CDR3 has 18 residues. Germline V CDR1 and CDR2: SGHTA, FQGNSA. The V and J ends lost 6 bases and 9 bases, in that order; junction bases with no gene match: 23. The CDR3 here is CASRGLRREFNFRSEQFF. The DNA for the CDR3 is TGTGCCAGCAGGGGACTAAGGCGGGAGTTTAATTTTCGTAGTGAGCAGTTCTTC.

V usage is TRBV3-1 (or the pseudogene TRBV3-2) and J usage is TRBJ1-6; D remains ambiguous. Trimming took 10 bases from V and 5 from J, leaving 15 bases between them. Per germline, CDR1 LGHDT and CDR2 YNNKEL (reference sequence). CDR3 length equals 14 residues. CDR3 nucleotide sequence: TGTGCCACCACATCGAGACAAGATAATTCACCCCTCCACTTT. Translated: CATTSRQDNSPLHF.

The chain recombines TRBV7-8 with TRBJ2-7, with TRBD2 as a possible D gene (5 bases). Germline CDR1 reads SGHVS; CDR2 reads FQNEAQ. CDR3 length: 16 residues. Between the trimmed V and J ends, which lost 4 bases and 0 bases, there was a span of 16 bases. The DNA for the CDR3 is TGTGCCAGCAGCTCCTCGGCGGGCTCCTACTCCTACGAGCAGTACTTC. Translating it yields CASSSSAGSYSYEQYF.

This clone appeared once. This CDR3 is CASSDGTGGINEQFF. CDR3 in DNA: TGTGCCAGCAGCGACGGGACAGGGGGGATCAATGAGCAGTTCTTC. The chain joins TRBV3-1 (or the pseudogene TRBV3-2) to TRBJ2-1, with 11 bases lining up with TRBD1. Trimming removed 5 bases from V and 6 bases from J; junction bases left unmatched: 6. The CDR3 extends over 15 amino acids. Per the germline V gene, CDR1 is LGHDT and CDR2 is YNNKEL (reference sequence).

The rearrangement links TRBV9 to TRBJ2-3; the match to TRBD1 covers 12 bases. The V gene end was trimmed by 2 bases and the J gene end by 4 bases; junction bases not matched to a gene: 2. Germline CDR1 is SGDLS and CDR2 is YYNGEE. The CDR3 runs 15 residues. CDR3 in amino acids: CASSVGTGGADTQYF. As DNA, the CDR3 is TGTGCCAGCAGCGTGGGGACAGGGGGCGCAGATACGCAGTATTTT.

The chain recombines TRBV18 with TRBJ2-3; no definite D call. V shed 0 bases and J shed 3 bases, with 7 bases lying between them. Germline-derived CDR1 and CDR2 are KGHSH and LQKENI. This CDR3 is built from 14 residues. This chain's CDR3 is CASSPPTRTDTQYF. The CDR3 region has the DNA TGTGCCAGCTCACCACCGACGAGGACAGATACGCAGTATTTT.

DNA for the CDR3: TGTGCCAGCAGCCTTTCGACCCTGGGCAATAATTCACCCCTCCACTTT. It translates to CASSLSTLGNNSPLHF. The chain uses TRBV3-1 (or the pseudogene TRBV3-2) and TRBJ1-6; D remains unclear. CDR1 is LGHDT, CDR2 YNNKEL, per germline (reference sequence). Trimming cost V 4 bases and J 5 bases, with 15 bases left between them. The CDR3 extends over 16 amino acids.

This clone was counted between two and nine times. The chain recombines TRBV27 with TRBJ2-5, with D tentatively TRBD1 (6 bases). The CDR3 has 14 residues. V lost 5 bases to trimming and J lost 7 bases, with 17 bases between them. Germline V gene lookup returns CDR1 MNHEY and CDR2 SMNVEV (reference sequence). CDR3 protein: CASSADRMDSTQYF. CDR3 bases: TGTGCCAGCAGTGCTGACAGGATGGATTCGACCCAGTACTTC.

This clone was counted a few times. This sequence joins TRBV11-3 and TRBJ2-2; 11 bases are a match to TRBD2. In germline, CDR1 is SGHNT, CDR2 YENEEA. The ends lost 2 bases at V and 1 base at J; junction bases unmatched: 6. The CDR3 length is 18 residues. The CDR3 DNA sequence: TGTGCCAGCAGCTTAAGTTACCTAGCGGGAGGGAACACCGGGGAGCTGTTTTTT. This codes for CASSLSYLAGGNTGELFF.

This clone was seen a few times. This CDR3 is CASSQVSGGRNTIYF. The CDR3 DNA reads as TGCGCCAGCAGCCAAGTGTCCGGGGGAAGAAACACCATATATTTT. The gene calls are TRBV4-1 and TRBJ1-3, with D possibly being TRBD1 (5 bases). The length of the CDR3 is 15 residues. The V gene lost 1 base and the J gene lost 5 bases, with 12 bases spanning the gap. Germline V CDR1 and CDR2: MGHRA, YSYEKL.

J is TRBJ2-3 and V is TRBV15; 13 bases are a match to TRBD2. The length of the CDR3 is 17 residues. Germline V gene data show CDR1 as LNHNV and CDR2 as YYDKDF (reference sequence). V shed 3 bases and J 7 bases; nucleotides not matched to a gene: 10. Here the CDR3 DNA reads TGTGCCACCAGCAGGGATGGACTAGCGGGGGTCCAAAATACGCAGTATTTT. It yields the protein CATSRDGLAGVQNTQYF.

This CDR3 is CASRGTGTTGELFF. In nucleotides, the CDR3 is TGTGCCAGCAGGGGGACAGGGACCACCGGGGAGCTGTTTTTT. This sequence joins TRBV6-4 and TRBJ2-2, with 9 positions matching TRBD1. This CDR3 has 14 amino acids. Trimming at V came to 6 bases and at J to 4 bases, leaving 3 bases not matched to a gene. Germline V gene sequence: CDR1 MRHNA, CDR2 SNTAGT.